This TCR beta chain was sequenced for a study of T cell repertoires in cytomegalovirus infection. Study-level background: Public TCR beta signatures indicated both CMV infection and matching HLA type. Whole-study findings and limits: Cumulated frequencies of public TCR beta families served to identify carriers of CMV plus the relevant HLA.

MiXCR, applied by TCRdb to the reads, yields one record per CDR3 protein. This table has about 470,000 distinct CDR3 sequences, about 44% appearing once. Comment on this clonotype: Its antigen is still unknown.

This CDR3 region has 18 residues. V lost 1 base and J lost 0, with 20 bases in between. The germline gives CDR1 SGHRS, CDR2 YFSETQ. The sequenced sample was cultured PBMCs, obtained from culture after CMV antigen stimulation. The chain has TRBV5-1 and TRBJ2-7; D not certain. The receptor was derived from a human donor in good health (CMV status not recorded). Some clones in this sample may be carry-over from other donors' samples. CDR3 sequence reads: CASSLKRAHETFSYEQYF. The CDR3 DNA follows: TGCGCCAGCAGCTTGAAACGGGCACACGAAACCTTCTCCTACGAGCAGTACTTC.